This T cell receptor (beta chain) was captured in a study of T cell repertoires in cytomegalovirus infection. Study-wide background: Both recently identified HLA-C-restricted and well-studied HLA-B-restricted CMV epitopes were used in the study. Through public TCR beta signatures, both CMV infection and matching HLA type were indicated. Points from the study as a whole: What dominated the ex vivo response were HLA-C-restricted CMV-specific TCR beta clonotypes. Identification of carriers of CMV plus the relevant HLA was achieved through cumulative public TCR beta family frequency.

Germline CDR1 and CDR2: SGHTA and FQGNSA. Trimming removed 0 bases at V and 6 bases at J, with 9 bases between. The CDR3 has 14 amino acids. About this clonotype: Its antigen remains unidentified.

MiXCR, applied by TCRdb to the reads, yields one record per CDR3 protein. Of about 920,000 distinct CDR3 sequences in the sample, around 31% are singletons; the top ten hold 11% to 15%. This TCR was sampled from a human donor in good health (CMV status not recorded). Some clones in this sample may be carry-over from other donors' samples. The genes are TRBV7-2 and TRBJ1-5; D remains ambiguous. This specimen consisted of cultured CD8+ T cells from PBMCs, obtained from culture after CMV antigen stimulation. CDR3 sequence reads: CASSLARESQPQHF. The DNA for the CDR3 is TGTGCCAGCAGCTTAGCGAGGGAATCTCAGCCCCAGCATTTT.